This TCR beta chain was retrieved from a study of blood T cell repertoires in COVID-19. At the level of the study: In each case, the material was cDNA or gDNA derived from T cells, B-cell-depleted T cells, or PBMCs.

This clone appeared once. The CDR3 is 15 residues long. The V end lost 3 bases, the J end lost 9 bases, and 18 bases lay between the germline ends. CDR1 is LGHDT, CDR2 YNNKEL, per germline (reference sequence). Original data processing: Reference gene primer amplification gave nucleated cell count estimates. Assay: immunoSEQ multiplex PCR; the TCRdb copy retains only in-frame clones and omits some. V and J calls and clone size are those listed in that table; D and trimming were worked out from the DNA. The sample consists of around 190,000 clones, more than 75% of them appearing once. This chain links TRBV3-1 (or the pseudogene TRBV3-2) with TRBJ2-1, with D possibly being TRBD2 (5 bases). The sequence was collected from a human donor in a cohort sampled during active COVID-19. The sample comprised peripheral blood. The CDR3 reads CASSHGPGRSSEQFF. The DNA of the CDR3 is TGTGCCAGCAGCCACGGGCCGGGAAGATCAAGTGAGCAGTTCTTC.